This T cell receptor (beta chain) was identified during a study of blood T cell repertoires in COVID-19. The wider study: The United States, Italy and Spain were the sources of the acute and convalescent COVID-19 samples. T cells, B-cell-depleted T cells, or PBMCs supplied cDNA or gDNA.

Per germline, CDR1 MGHRA and CDR2 YSYEKL. Between the trimmed V and J ends, which lost 4 bases and 0 bases, there was a span of 19 bases. The CDR3 length is 18 residues. Produced via immunoSEQ multiplex PCR; TCRdb's table is partial and in-frame only. The repertoire has some 250,000 clones, about 80% of them found once; the top ten carry 15%. Participants had their cohort set by participant-reported clinical history. The recovered donors of Cohort 3 showed two negative PCRs, clearance, or symptom resolution. The chain has TRBV4-1 and TRBJ2-4, with D perhaps matching TRBD1 (6 bases). Sequenced material: PBMCs or T cells enriched from blood (not recorded which). The sequence derives from a man aged 35 to 55 who had recovered from COVID-19. CDR3 nucleotide sequence: TGCGCCAGCAGCCGGACCCCGGGACAAGTAATAGCCAAAAACATTCAGTACTTC. Translating gives CASSRTPGQVIAKNIQYF.